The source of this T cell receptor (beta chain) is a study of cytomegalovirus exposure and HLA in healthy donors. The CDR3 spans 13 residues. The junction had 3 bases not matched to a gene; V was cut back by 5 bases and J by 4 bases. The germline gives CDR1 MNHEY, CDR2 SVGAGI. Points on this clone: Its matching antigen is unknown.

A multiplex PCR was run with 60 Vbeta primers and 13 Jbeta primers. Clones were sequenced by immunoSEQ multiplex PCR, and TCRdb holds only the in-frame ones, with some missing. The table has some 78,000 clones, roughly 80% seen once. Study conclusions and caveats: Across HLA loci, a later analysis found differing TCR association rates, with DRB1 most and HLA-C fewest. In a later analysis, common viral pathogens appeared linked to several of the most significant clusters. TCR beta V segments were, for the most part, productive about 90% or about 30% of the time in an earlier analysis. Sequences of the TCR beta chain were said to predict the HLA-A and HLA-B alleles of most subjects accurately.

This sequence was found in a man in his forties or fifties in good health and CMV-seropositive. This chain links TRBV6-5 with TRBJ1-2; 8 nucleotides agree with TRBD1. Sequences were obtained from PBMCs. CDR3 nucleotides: TGTGCCAGCAGTGAGGGACAGGCCTATGGCTACACCTTC. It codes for CASSEGQAYGYTF.